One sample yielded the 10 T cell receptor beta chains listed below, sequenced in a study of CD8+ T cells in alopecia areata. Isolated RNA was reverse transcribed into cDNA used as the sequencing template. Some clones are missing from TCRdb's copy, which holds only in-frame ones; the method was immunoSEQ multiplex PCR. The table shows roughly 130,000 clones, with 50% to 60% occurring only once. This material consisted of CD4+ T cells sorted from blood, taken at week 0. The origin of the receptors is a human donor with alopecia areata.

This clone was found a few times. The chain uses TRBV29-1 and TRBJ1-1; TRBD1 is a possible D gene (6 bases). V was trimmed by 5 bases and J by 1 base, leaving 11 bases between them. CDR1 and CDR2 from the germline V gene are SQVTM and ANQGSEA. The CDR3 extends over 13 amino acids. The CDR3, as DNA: TGCAGCGTTTCCGGACAGCAGAACACTGAAGCTTTCTTT. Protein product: CSVSGQQNTEAFF.

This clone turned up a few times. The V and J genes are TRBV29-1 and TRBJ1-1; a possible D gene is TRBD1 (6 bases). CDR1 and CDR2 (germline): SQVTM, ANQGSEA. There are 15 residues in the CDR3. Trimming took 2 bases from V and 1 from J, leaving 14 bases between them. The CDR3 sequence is CSVEPQGRPNTEAFF. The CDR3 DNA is TGCAGCGTTGAACCTCAGGGGCGACCGAACACTGAAGCTTTCTTT.

DNA of the CDR3: TGTGCCAGCAGTTTCTCCGGGACAGGGGACTTAGATACGCAGTATTTT. Translation gives CASSFSGTGDLDTQYF. The chain combines TRBV28 with TRBJ2-3, with 10 bases fitting TRBD1. V shed 3 bases and J 5 bases; nucleotides not matched to a gene: 8. Germline V gives CDR1 MDHEN, CDR2 SYDVKM. CDR3 length: 16 amino acids.

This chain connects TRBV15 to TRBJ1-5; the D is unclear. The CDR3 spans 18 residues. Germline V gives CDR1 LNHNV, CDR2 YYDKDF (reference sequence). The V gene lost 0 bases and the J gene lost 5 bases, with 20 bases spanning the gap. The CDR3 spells CATSRDFPNWAPDQPQHF. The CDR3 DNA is TGTGCCACCAGCAGAGATTTCCCAAATTGGGCCCCCGATCAGCCCCAGCATTTT.

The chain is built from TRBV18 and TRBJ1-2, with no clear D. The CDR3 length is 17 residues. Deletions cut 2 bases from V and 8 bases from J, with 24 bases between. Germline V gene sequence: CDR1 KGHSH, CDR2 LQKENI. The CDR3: CASSPGSSSIHPEGYTF. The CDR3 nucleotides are TGTGCCAGCTCACCAGGCAGCTCCTCGATTCACCCCGAGGGCTACACCTTC. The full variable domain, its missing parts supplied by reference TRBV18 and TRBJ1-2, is NAGVMQNPRHLVRRRGQEARLRCSPMKGHSHVYWYRQLPEEGLKFMVYLQKENIIDESGMPKERFSAEFPKEGPSILRIQQVVRGDSAAYFCASSPGSSSIHPEGYTFGSGTRLTVV.

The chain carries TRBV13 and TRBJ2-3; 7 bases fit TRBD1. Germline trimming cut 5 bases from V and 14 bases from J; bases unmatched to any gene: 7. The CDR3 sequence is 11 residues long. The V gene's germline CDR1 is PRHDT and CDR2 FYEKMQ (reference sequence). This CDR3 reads CASSQGQKRYF. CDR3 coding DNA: TGTGCCAGCAGCCAGGGACAGAAGAGGTATTTT.

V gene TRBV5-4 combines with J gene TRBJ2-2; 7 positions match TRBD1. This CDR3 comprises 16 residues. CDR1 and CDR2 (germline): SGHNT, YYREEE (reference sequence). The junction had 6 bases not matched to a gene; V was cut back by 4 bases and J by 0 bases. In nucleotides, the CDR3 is TGTGCCAGCAGCGGCAGACAGGGCCCGAACACCGGGGAGCTGTTTTTT. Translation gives CASSGRQGPNTGELFF.

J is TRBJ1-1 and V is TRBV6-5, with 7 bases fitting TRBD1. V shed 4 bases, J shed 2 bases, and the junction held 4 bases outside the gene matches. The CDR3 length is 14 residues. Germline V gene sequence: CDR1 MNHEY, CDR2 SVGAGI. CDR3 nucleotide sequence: TGTGCCAGCAGTTTTGGACAGGCAAACACTGAAGCTTTCTTT. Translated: CASSFGQANTEAFF.

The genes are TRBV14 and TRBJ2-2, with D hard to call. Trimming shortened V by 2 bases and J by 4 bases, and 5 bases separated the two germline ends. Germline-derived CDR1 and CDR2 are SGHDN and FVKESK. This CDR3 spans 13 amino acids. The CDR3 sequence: CASSQTSTGELFF. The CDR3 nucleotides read TGTGCCAGCAGCCAAACGAGCACCGGGGAGCTGTTTTTT.

The CDR3 nucleotides read TGTGCCAGCAGTTTGCCCCCCTGGGCGGGGGAGAACCAAGAGACCCAGTACTTC. Residues: CASSLPPWAGENQETQYF. V is TRBV28 and J is TRBJ2-5, with 7 bases identical to TRBD2. CDR1 is MDHEN and CDR2 is SYDVKM in the germline V gene. The J segment lost 0 bases and the V segment lost 3 bases, leaving 13 bases of the junction unmatched. CDR3 length: 18 residues.